These 32 T cell receptor beta chains were all obtained from the same sample, sequenced in a study of T cells in Graves' hyperthyroidism and ophthalmopathy. Amplified TCR beta CDR3 regions came from RNA transcripts. A first-round RT-PCR of the TCR CDR3 used the HTBI primer set. TCRdb passed the multiplex PCR reads through MiXCR, listing each CDR3 protein once. This sample has fewer than 500,000 distinct CDR3 sequences; 13% occur once, and the top ten carry more than 20%. What was sequenced was blood. These receptors originate from a man younger than 40 with Graves' hyperthyroidism that later progressed to Graves' ophthalmopathy.

This clonotype was picked up many times. V gene TRBV30 combines with J gene TRBJ2-1; D remains ambiguous. Per germline, CDR1 GTSNPN and CDR2 SVGIG (reference sequence). V lost 5 bases and J 1 base, leaving 6 bases between the germline ends. The CDR3 consists of 12 residues. The CDR3 is CAWGSSYNEQFF. The CDR3 DNA is TGTGCCTGGGGGTCGTCCTACAATGAGCAGTTCTTC.

The V call is TRBV5-4, the J call TRBJ2-3, with unresolved D. The CDR3 contains 13 residues. CDR1 and CDR2 (germline): SGHNT, YYREEE (reference sequence). The V end lost 6 bases, the J end lost 4 bases, and 12 bases lay between the germline ends. Here the CDR3 reads CASIIPPSDTQYF. In DNA, the CDR3 is TGTGCCAGCATCATACCGCCATCAGATACGCAGTATTTT.

This clonotype was detected ten times or more. The CDR3 DNA reads as TGTGCCAGCAGGGGTGGGACCCAGTACTTC. It codes for CASRGGTQYF. The V gene is TRBV2, the J gene TRBJ2-5; D not resolved. V was shortened by 6 bases and J by 7 bases, with 6 bases between the two germline ends. Germline loops: CDR1 SNHLY, CDR2 FYNNEI. The CDR3 sequence is 10 residues long.

The chain couples TRBV29-1 to TRBJ2-1, with 7 bases matching TRBD1. This CDR3 contains 11 residues. The germline V gene has CDR1 SQVTM and CDR2 ANQGSEA. The V segment lost 7 bases and the J segment 8 bases; nucleotides outside the gene matches: 5. CDR3 residues: CSEGTGDEQFF. The DNA for the CDR3 is TGCAGCGAAGGTACAGGGGATGAGCAGTTCTTC.

This clonotype occurred many times. CDR3 coding DNA: TGTGCCAGCAGCTTAGCGACAGGGTCCCATGAAAAACTGTTTTTT. Translation gives CASSLATGSHEKLFF. V and J are TRBV7-2 and TRBJ1-4; 7 bases fit TRBD1. This CDR3 is built from 15 residues. Trimming took 0 bases from V and 6 from J; bases not matched to a gene: 4. In germline, CDR1 is SGHTA, CDR2 FQGNSA.

The sample holds many counts of this clonotype. The chain is built from TRBV28 and TRBJ2-5, with TRBD1 identical over 10 bases. Germline trimming cut 9 bases from V and 2 bases from J; bases unmatched to any gene: 21. The CDR3 runs to 19 residues. The germline CDR1 and CDR2 sequences are MDHEN and SYDVKM. The CDR3, as DNA: TGTGCCAGACCCTTCCTCGCGGGACAGGGGATCGTGAGGCAAGAGACCCAGTACTTC. Protein product: CARPFLAGQGIVRQETQYF.

The chain couples TRBV11-1 to TRBJ2-2, with unresolved D. Germline lookup yields CDR1 SGHAT and CDR2 FQDESV (reference sequence). Trimming took 5 bases from V and 5 from J, leaving 18 bases between them. This CDR3 spans 16 amino acids. Here the CDR3 reads CASSPSQWTRTGELFF. CDR3 sequence (DNA): TGTGCCAGCAGCCCTTCCCAGTGGACCCGAACCGGGGAGCTGTTTTTT.

This clonotype came up many times. V gene TRBV28 combines with J gene TRBJ1-5; unclear D gene. The CDR3 covers 11 residues. V lost 6 bases and J 5 bases, leaving 5 bases between the germline ends. Germline lookup yields CDR1 MDHEN and CDR2 SYDVKM. The CDR3 sequence: CASSAYQPQHF. The CDR3 DNA follows: TGTGCCAGCAGCGCCTATCAGCCCCAGCATTTT.

This chain joins TRBV9 and TRBJ2-5, with 12 bases aligning to TRBD2. V shed 1 base and J 4 bases; nucleotides not matched to a gene: 5. CDR3 length equals 16 residues. Germline V gives CDR1 SGDLS, CDR2 YYNGEE. The CDR3 spells CASSVQLAGGSETQYF. CDR3 nucleotides: TGTGCCAGCAGCGTACAACTAGCGGGGGGTTCAGAGACCCAGTACTTC.

This clonotype appeared many times. The rearrangement links TRBV4-1 to TRBJ2-7; D unclear. The CDR3 covers 14 residues. The germline V and J ends were trimmed by 0 bases and 7 bases, with 13 bases remaining between them. The germline CDR1 and CDR2 sequences are MGHRA and YSYEKL. CDR3 nucleotide sequence: TGCGCCAGCAGCCAAGATCCAGGTTTCGGGGAGCAGTACTTC. Its translation: CASSQDPGFGEQYF.

Written as DNA, the CDR3 is TGTGCCAGCAGCCAAGGACAGGGGGCGCCTGACGCCTATGGCTACACCTTC. It yields the protein CASSQGQGAPDAYGYTF. This chain connects TRBV3-1 to TRBJ1-2, with 10 bases aligning to TRBD1. The CDR3 contains 17 residues. CDR1 and CDR2 (germline): LGHDT, YNNKEL (reference sequence). The junction had 9 bases not matched to a gene; V was cut back by 1 base and J by 4 bases.

This clonotype appeared a few times. The rearrangement uses TRBV6-1 and TRBJ1-5, with D possibly TRBD1 on 5 matching bases. Trimming shortened V by 9 bases and J by 3 bases, and 18 bases separated the two germline ends. Germline CDR1 MNHNS, CDR2 SASEGT. CDR3 size: 15 residues. The CDR3 DNA follows: TGTGCCAGTCGCACATCGGTGGGGCCCAATCAGCCCCAGCATTTT. This codes for CASRTSVGPNQPQHF.

V and J are TRBV5-4 and TRBJ2-1, with D tentatively TRBD1 (6 bases). V lost 4 bases, J lost 6 bases, and 14 bases lay in between. Germline V lookup: CDR1 SGHNT, CDR2 YYREEE (reference sequence). This CDR3 spans 14 amino acids. The CDR3 reads CASSANLQGNEQFF. CDR3 in DNA: TGTGCCAGCAGCGCTAATTTACAGGGCAATGAGCAGTTCTTC.

The chain couples TRBV6-1 to TRBJ2-2; D perhaps matches TRBD1 (5 bases). CDR1 MNHNS and CDR2 SASEGT come from the germline V gene. This CDR3 has 10 amino acids. Deletions cut 11 bases from V and 7 bases from J, with 8 bases between. The CDR3 loop reads CAAGNGELFF. DNA of the CDR3: TGTGCCGCAGGGAACGGGGAGCTGTTTTTT.

This chain connects TRBV14 to TRBJ2-3; D is possibly TRBD1 (5 bases). This CDR3 spans 16 amino acids. The germline V gene has CDR1 SGHDN and CDR2 FVKESK. The V gene lost 4 bases and the J gene lost 2 bases, with 16 bases spanning the gap. The CDR3 protein is CASSLGPEIYTDTQYF. DNA of the CDR3: TGTGCCAGCAGCCTGGGGCCGGAGATTTACACAGATACGCAGTATTTT.

This sequence joins TRBV20-1 and TRBJ2-7; D possibly uses TRBD1 or TRBD2 (5 bases each). Germline CDR1 reads DFQATT; CDR2 reads SNEGSKA (reference sequence). The ends were cut back, 3 bases at V and 1 base at J, with 13 bases in the middle. The CDR3 has 14 residues. CDR3 loop: CSARFRGRSYEQYF. In DNA form, the CDR3 reads TGCAGTGCTAGGTTCCGGGGCAGGTCCTACGAGCAGTACTTC.

Ten or more counts support this clonotype. The chain employs TRBV7-8 and TRBJ2-1, with TRBD2 identical over 9 bases. Germline V CDR1 and CDR2: SGHVS, FQNEAQ. This CDR3 contains 16 residues. After removal of 5 bases from V and 8 bases from J, the junction contained 13 bases not matched to a gene. The CDR3 sequence is CASSRQSGGPRDEQFF. CDR3 sequence (DNA): TGTGCCAGCAGCCGTCAAAGCGGGGGGCCACGGGATGAGCAGTTCTTC.

This clonotype was seen many times. The chain employs TRBV11-3 and TRBJ2-1, with a weak D call TRBD1 (6 bases). Germline CDR1 and CDR2: SGHNT and YENEEA. There are 16 residues in the CDR3. Trimming removed 1 base at V and 1 base at J, with 11 bases between. The CDR3 loop is CASSLVTGISYNEQFF. Here the CDR3 DNA reads TGTGCCAGCAGCTTAGTCACAGGGATTTCCTACAATGAGCAGTTCTTC. Drawing the rest from reference TRBV11-3 and TRBJ2-1, the complete variable domain is EAGVVQSPRYKIIEKKQPVAFWCNPISGHNTLYWYLQNLGQGPELLIRYENEEAVDDSQLPKDRFSAERLKGVDSTLKIQPAELGDSAVYLCASSLVTGISYNEQFFGPGTRLTVL.

This clonotype has only a few counts. V gene TRBV13 combines with J gene TRBJ1-2, with no clear D. This CDR3 contains 15 residues. Germline V CDR1 and CDR2: PRHDT, FYEKMQ (reference sequence). Trimming stripped 2 bases from V and 3 bases from J, with 13 bases between. CDR3 sequence (DNA): TGTGCCAGCAGCTTAACAGCTGTTGGGGACTATGGCTACACCTTC. Translating it yields CASSLTAVGDYGYTF. Variable domain in full (rest from reference TRBV13 and TRBJ1-2): AAGVIQSPRHLIKEKRETATLKCYPIPRHDTVYWYQQGPGQDPQFLISFYEKMQSDKGSIPDRFSAQQFSDYHSELNMSSLELGDSALYFCASSLTAVGDYGYTFGSGTRLTVV.

This clonotype has ten or more counts. This chain links TRBV3-1 with TRBJ2-3, with D hard to call. Trimming cost V 4 bases and J 4 bases, with 9 bases left between them. CDR3 length: 13 amino acids. Per the germline V gene, CDR1 is LGHDT and CDR2 is YNNKEL (reference sequence). As DNA, the CDR3 is TGTGCCAGCAGCCTCTTAGTGGCAGATACGCAGTATTTT. Its protein product is CASSLLVADTQYF.

About this clonotype: One end of the junction varies from germline; a read error may be responsible. The V and J genes are TRBV28 and TRBJ2-5; TRBD2 aligns across 13 bases. Germline V lookup: CDR1 MDHEN, CDR2 SYDVKM. CDR3 length equals 16 residues. The CDR3 DNA sequence: TGTGCCAGCAGCCTCACTAGCGGGGGGGCTCAAGAGACCCCGTACTTC. Encoded protein: CASSLTSGGAQETPYF. The full variable domain, rest sourced from reference TRBV28 and TRBJ2-5, is DVKVTQSSRYLVKRTGEKVFLECVQDMDHENMFWYRQDPGLGLRLIYFSYDVKMKEKGDIPEGYSVSREKKERFSLILESASTNQTSMYLCASSLTSGGAQETPYFGPGTRLLVL.

The chain couples TRBV20-1 to TRBJ2-3; the match to TRBD1 covers 10 bases. Germline V gene lookup returns CDR1 DFQATT and CDR2 SNEGSKA (reference sequence). The J segment lost 4 bases and the V segment lost 2 bases, leaving 3 bases of the junction unmatched. The CDR3 spans 14 residues. CDR3 residues: CSARNGQGADTQYF. For the CDR3, the DNA is TGCAGTGCTAGAAACGGACAGGGGGCAGATACGCAGTATTTT.

The V and J genes are TRBV20-1 and TRBJ2-5; a possible D gene is TRBD1 (5 bases). The germline gives CDR1 DFQATT, CDR2 SNEGSKA (reference sequence). The CDR3 loop spans 12 amino acids. V was cut by 0 bases and J by 13 bases, with 15 bases left in between. The CDR3 reads CSARDGRAGWYF. The CDR3, as DNA: TGCAGTGCTAGAGATGGTCGAGCAGGGTGGTACTTC.

In its sample, this clonotype was seen many times. The V gene is TRBV30, the J gene TRBJ1-1; D gene ambiguous. Germline loops: CDR1 GTSNPN, CDR2 SVGIG (reference sequence). V was clipped by 2 bases and J by 7 bases, with 14 bases between them. The CDR3 extends over 13 amino acids. The CDR3 sequence: CAWSWSRKSEAFF. In nucleotides, the CDR3 is TGTGCCTGGAGTTGGAGTCGTAAGAGTGAAGCTTTCTTT.

This clonotype has ten or more counts. The chain combines TRBV12-3 or TRBV12-4 with TRBJ2-3; D may be TRBD1 (5 bases). V was shortened by 6 bases and J by 1 base, with 14 bases between the two germline ends. This CDR3 contains 15 residues. Here the CDR3 DNA reads TGTGCCAGCAGACAAAGGGGTCGTGGCACAGATACGCAGTATTTT. Translating it yields CASRQRGRGTDTQYF.

This clonotype occurred many times. This chain links TRBV30 with TRBJ2-1; TRBD2 aligns across 8 bases. The CDR3 extends over 14 amino acids. The germline gives CDR1 GTSNPN, CDR2 SVGIG (reference sequence). J lost 9 bases, V lost 1 base, and 8 bases had no gene match. Here the CDR3 DNA reads TGTGCCTGGAGTGCGCCACTAGCGGATGGTGAGCAGTTCTTC. This codes for CAWSAPLADGEQFF.

This clonotype appeared many times. The chain uses TRBV6-1 and TRBJ1-1; 7 nucleotides line up with TRBD1. The CDR3 has 14 amino acids. CDR1 and CDR2 from the germline V gene are MNHNS and SASEGT. Trimming removed 5 bases from V and 6 bases from J; junction bases left unmatched: 9. For the CDR3, the DNA is TGTGCCAGCAGTAAAGGGACAGAGGGGGCTGAAGCTTTCTTT. Amino acid sequence: CASSKGTEGAEAFF.

V gene TRBV28 combines with J gene TRBJ1-3; D unresolved. V lost 4 bases, J lost 0 bases, and 4 bases lay in between. There are 13 residues in the CDR3. In germline, CDR1 is MDHEN, CDR2 SYDVKM. As DNA, the CDR3 is TGTGCCAGCAGTTGGGTCTCTGGAAACACCATATATTTT. Its protein product is CASSWVSGNTIYF.

As concerns this clonotype: A clone one base away is much larger, so this may be a read error. The gene calls are TRBV6-1 and TRBJ1-1, with unresolved D. Between the trimmed V and J ends, which lost 8 bases and 0 bases, there was a span of 10 bases. The germline V gene encodes CDR1 MNHNS and CDR2 SASEGT. This CDR3 has 13 amino acids. The CDR3 reads CASGEIMNTEAFF. DNA of the CDR3: TGTGCCAGCGGGGAGATTATGAACACTGAAGCTTTCTTT.

Only a few counts were recorded for this clonotype. The chain combines TRBV6-1 with TRBJ2-1, with 11 bases identical to TRBD2. The CDR3 totals 15 residues. The V and J ends lost 5 bases and 3 bases, in that order; junction bases with no gene match: 3. The germline V gene encodes CDR1 MNHNS and CDR2 SASEGT. This CDR3 reads CASSIAGGDYNEQFF. DNA of the CDR3: TGTGCCAGCAGTATAGCGGGGGGGGACTACAATGAGCAGTTCTTC.

This clonotype was seen a few times. The V call is TRBV5-1, the J call TRBJ2-3; D gene unclear. The CDR3 is 14 residues long. V was trimmed by 4 bases and J by 1 base, leaving 10 bases between them. Germline V CDR1 and CDR2: SGHRS, YFSETQ. DNA for the CDR3: TGCGCCAGCAGCGCGGACGGGCGCACAGATACGCAGTATTTT. It yields the protein CASSADGRTDTQYF.

The CDR3 coding sequence is TGTGCCAGCAGCGTAGCCCCTAGCGGGGGGTCCTACGAGCAGTACTTC. This translates into CASSVAPSGGSYEQYF. The gene calls are TRBV9 and TRBJ2-7, with 11 nucleotides matching TRBD2. J was trimmed by 1 base and V by 0 bases; bases with no gene match: 3. Germline V gene data show CDR1 as SGDLS and CDR2 as YYNGEE. The CDR3 spans 16 residues. The variable domain in full, with the rest retrieved from reference TRBV9 and TRBJ2-7, is DSGVTQTPKHLITATGQRVTLRCSPRSGDLSVYWYQQSLDQGLQFLIQYYNGEERAKGNILERFSAQQFPDLHSELNLSSLELGDSALYFCASSVAPSGGSYEQYFGPGTRLTVT.